This T cell receptor beta chain was found in a study of blood T cell repertoires in COVID-19. Study in general: In each case, the material was cDNA or gDNA derived from T cells, B-cell-depleted T cells, or PBMCs.

Sequencing was performed with immunoSEQ multiplex PCR; in TCRdb, only in-frame clones are kept and a portion is missing. The sample lists about 120,000 clones; approximately 87% were seen once. The TCR originated in a man aged 25 to 40 with acute or convalescent COVID-19. Sequenced: peripheral blood.

The CDR3 is CASSLRSSPYGYTF. The CDR3 coding sequence is TGTGCCAGCAGCTTGAGGAGCAGCCCCTATGGCTACACCTTC. This chain joins TRBV5-4 and TRBJ1-2; D call uncertain. CDR1 is SGHNT and CDR2 is YYREEE in the germline V gene (reference sequence). The V end lost 1 base, the J end lost 4 bases, and 11 bases lay between the germline ends. CDR3 length: 14 amino acids.